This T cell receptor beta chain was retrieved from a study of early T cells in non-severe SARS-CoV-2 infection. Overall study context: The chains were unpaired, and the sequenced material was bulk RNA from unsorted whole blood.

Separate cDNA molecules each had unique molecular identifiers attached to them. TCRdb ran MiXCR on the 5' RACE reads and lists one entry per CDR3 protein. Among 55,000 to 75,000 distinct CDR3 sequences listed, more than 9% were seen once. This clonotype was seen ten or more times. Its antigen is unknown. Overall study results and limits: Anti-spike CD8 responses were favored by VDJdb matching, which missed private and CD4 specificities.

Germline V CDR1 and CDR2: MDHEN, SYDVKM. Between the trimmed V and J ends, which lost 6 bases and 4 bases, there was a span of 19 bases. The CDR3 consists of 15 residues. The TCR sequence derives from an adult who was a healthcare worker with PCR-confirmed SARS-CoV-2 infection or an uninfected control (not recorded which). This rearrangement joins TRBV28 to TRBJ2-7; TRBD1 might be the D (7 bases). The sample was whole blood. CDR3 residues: CASRTQGGGLYEQYF. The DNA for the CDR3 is TGTGCCAGCAGAACTCAGGGGGGTGGTTTGTACGAGCAGTACTTC.